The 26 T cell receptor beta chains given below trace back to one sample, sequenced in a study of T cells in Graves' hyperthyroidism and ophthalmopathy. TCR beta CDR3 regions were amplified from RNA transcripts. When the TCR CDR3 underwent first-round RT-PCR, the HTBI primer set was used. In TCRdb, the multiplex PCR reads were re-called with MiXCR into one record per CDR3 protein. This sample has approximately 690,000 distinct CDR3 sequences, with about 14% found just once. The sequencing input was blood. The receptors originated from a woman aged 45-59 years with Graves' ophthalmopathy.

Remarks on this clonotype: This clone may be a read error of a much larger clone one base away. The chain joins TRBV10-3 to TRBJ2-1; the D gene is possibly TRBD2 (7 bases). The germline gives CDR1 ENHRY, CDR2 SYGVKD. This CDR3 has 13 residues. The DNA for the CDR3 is TGTGCCATCAGCCCACGGGGGGACAATGGGCAGTTCTTC. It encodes CAISPRGDNGQFF.

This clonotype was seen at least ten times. CDR3 sequence (DNA): TGTGCCAGCAGTTTAAACGGGTTTAACAATGAGCAGTTCTTC. This sequence encodes CASSLNGFNNEQFF. The chain combines TRBV28 with TRBJ2-1; D uncertain. CDR3 length: 14 residues. Germline V lookup: CDR1 MDHEN, CDR2 SYDVKM. The V end lost 2 bases, the J end lost 5 bases, and 10 bases lay between the germline ends.

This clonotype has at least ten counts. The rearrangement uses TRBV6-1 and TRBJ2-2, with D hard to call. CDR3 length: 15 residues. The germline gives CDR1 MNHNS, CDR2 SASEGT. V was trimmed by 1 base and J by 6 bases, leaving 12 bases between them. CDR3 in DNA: TGTGCCAGCAGTGAAGGGCCGGCCGTTCCCGGGGAGCTGTTTTTT. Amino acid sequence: CASSEGPAVPGELFF.

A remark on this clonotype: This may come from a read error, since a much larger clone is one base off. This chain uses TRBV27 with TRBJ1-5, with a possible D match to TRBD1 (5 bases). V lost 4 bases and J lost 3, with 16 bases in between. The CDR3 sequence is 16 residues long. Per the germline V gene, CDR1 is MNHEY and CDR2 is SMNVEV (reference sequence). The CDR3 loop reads CASSSMSAGHNQPQHF. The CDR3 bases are TGTGCCAGCAGTTCAATGTCAGCTGGACACAATCAGCCCCAGCATTTT.

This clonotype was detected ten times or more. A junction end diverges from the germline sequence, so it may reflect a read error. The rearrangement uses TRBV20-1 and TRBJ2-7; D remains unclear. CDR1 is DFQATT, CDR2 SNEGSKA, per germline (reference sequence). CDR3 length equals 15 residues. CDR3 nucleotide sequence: TGCAGTGCGAGAGGCGTGGGGTACAGCTCCTACGAGCAGTACTTC. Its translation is CSARGVGYSSYEQYF.

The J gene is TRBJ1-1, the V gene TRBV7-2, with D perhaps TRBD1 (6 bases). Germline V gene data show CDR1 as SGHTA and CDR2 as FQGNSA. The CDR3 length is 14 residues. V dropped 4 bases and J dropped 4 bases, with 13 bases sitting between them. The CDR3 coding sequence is TGTGCCAGCAGCTCCAAGGGGGTGGGCACTGAAGCTTTCTTT. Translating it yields CASSSKGVGTEAFF.

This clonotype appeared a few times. DNA for the CDR3: TGTGCCAGCAGCCGAGGGACAGCCGATTACAATGAGCAGTTCTTC. Translating gives CASSRGTADYNEQFF. This chain links TRBV12-3 or TRBV12-4 with TRBJ2-1; 7 bases are a match to TRBD1. J lost 4 bases, V lost 6 bases, and 9 bases had no gene match. The CDR3 loop spans 15 amino acids.

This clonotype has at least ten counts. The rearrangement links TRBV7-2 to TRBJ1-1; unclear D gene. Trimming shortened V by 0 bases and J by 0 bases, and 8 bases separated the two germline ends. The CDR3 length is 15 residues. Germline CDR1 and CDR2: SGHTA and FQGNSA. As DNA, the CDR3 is TGTGCCAGCAGCTTAGCGCGGATATTGAACACTGAAGCTTTCTTT. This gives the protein CASSLARILNTEAFF. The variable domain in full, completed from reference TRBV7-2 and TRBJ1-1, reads GAGVSQSPSNKVTEKGKDVELRCDPISGHTALYWYRQSLGQGLEFLIYFQGNSAPDKSGLPSDRFSAERTGGSVSTLTIQRTQQEDSAVYLCASSLARILNTEAFFGQGTRLTVV.

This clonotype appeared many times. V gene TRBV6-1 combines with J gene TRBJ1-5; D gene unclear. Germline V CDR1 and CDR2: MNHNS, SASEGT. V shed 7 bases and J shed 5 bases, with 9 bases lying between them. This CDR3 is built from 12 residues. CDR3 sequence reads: CASTVADQPQHF. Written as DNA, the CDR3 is TGTGCCAGCACAGTGGCAGATCAGCCCCAGCATTTT.

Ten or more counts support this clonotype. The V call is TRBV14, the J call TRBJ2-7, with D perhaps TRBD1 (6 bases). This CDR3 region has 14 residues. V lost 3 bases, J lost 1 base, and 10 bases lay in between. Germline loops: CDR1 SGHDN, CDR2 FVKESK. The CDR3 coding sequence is TGTGCCAGCAGCCAGAAGACAGGTTCCTACGAGCAGTACTTC. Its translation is CASSQKTGSYEQYF.

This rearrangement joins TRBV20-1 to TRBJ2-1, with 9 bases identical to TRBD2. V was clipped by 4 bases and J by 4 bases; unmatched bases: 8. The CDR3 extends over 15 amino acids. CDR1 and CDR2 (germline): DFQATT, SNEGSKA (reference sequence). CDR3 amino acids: CSAMRVAGVYNEQFF. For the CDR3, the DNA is TGCAGTGCTATGAGGGTAGCGGGAGTGTACAATGAGCAGTTCTTC.

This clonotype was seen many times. The CDR3 sequence is CSARVLAGYQETQYF. The CDR3 DNA follows: TGCAGTGCTAGGGTTCTAGCGGGTTACCAAGAGACCCAGTACTTC. The chain joins TRBV20-1 to TRBJ2-5; 8 bases map to TRBD2. The CDR3 has 15 amino acids. Per germline, CDR1 DFQATT and CDR2 SNEGSKA (reference sequence). V lost 3 bases to trimming and J lost 0 bases; unmatched junction nucleotides: 6.

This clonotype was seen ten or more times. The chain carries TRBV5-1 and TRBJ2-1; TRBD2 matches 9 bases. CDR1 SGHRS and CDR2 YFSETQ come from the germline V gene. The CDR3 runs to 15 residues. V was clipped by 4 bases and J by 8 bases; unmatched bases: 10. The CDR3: CASSLAAGGGYEQFF. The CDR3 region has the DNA TGCGCCAGCAGCCTTGCGGCGGGAGGGGGTTATGAGCAGTTCTTC.

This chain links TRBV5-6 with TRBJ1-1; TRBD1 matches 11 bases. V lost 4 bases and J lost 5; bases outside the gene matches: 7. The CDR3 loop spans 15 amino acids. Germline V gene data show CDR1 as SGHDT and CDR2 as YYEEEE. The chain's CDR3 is CASSRPGTGGTEAFF. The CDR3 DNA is TGTGCCAGCAGCCGGCCAGGGACAGGGGGGACTGAAGCTTTCTTT.

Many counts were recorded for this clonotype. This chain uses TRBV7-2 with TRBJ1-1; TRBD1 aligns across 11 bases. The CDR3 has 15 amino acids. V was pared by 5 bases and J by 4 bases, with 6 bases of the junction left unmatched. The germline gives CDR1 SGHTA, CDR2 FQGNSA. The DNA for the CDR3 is TGTGCCAGCAGCCGGACAGGGGGCTTGGGCACTGAAGCTTTCTTT. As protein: CASSRTGGLGTEAFF.

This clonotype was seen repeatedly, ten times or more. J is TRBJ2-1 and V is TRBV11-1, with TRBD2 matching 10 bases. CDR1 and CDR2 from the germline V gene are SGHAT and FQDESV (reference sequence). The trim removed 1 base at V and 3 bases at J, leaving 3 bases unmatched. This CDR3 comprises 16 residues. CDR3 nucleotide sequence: TGTGCCAGCAGCTTAGATACTAGCGGGATCTACAATGAGCAGTTCTTC. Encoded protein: CASSLDTSGIYNEQFF.

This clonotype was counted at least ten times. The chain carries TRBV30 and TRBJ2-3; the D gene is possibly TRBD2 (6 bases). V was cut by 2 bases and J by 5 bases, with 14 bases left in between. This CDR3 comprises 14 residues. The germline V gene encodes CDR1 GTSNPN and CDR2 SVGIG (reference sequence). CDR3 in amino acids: CAWSRTGALDTQYF. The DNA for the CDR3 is TGTGCCTGGAGTAGAACGGGAGCTTTAGATACGCAGTATTTT.

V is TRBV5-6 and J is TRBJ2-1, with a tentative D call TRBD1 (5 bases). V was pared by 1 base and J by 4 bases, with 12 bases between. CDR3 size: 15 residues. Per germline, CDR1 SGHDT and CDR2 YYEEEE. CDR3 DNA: TGTGCCAGCAGCTTGTATCAGGGTCAGTACAATGAGCAGTTCTTC. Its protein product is CASSLYQGQYNEQFF. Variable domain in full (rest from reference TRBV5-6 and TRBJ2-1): DAGVTQSPTHLIKTRGQQVTLRCSPKSGHDTVSWYQQALGQGPQFIFQYYEEEERQRGNFPDRFSGHQFPNYSSELNVNALLLGDSALYLCASSLYQGQYNEQFFGPGTRLTVL.

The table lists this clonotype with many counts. The CDR3 bases are TGTGCCAGCAGCCCCCGGACTAGCGGGAGGGCGGGGCCCTACGAGCAGTACTTC. Its protein product is CASSPRTSGRAGPYEQYF. The chain employs TRBV7-2 and TRBJ2-7; 15 nucleotides match TRBD2. With V trimmed by 5 bases and J by 2 bases, 10 bases remained unmatched. CDR3 length: 18 amino acids. Germline V gives CDR1 SGHTA, CDR2 FQGNSA.

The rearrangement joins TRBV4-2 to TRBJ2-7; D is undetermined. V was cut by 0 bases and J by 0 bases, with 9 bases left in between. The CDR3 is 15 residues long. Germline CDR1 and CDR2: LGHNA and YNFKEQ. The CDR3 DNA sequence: TGTGCCAGCAGCCAAGACGACGGGTCCTCCTACGAGCAGTACTTC. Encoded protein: CASSQDDGSSYEQYF.

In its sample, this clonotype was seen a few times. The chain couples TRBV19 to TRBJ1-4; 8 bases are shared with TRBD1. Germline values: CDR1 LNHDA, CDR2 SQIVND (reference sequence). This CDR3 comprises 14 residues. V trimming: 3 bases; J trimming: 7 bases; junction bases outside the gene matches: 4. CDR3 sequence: CASSIAGGGEKLFF. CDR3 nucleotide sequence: TGTGCCAGTAGTATTGCAGGGGGCGGTGAAAAACTGTTTTTT.

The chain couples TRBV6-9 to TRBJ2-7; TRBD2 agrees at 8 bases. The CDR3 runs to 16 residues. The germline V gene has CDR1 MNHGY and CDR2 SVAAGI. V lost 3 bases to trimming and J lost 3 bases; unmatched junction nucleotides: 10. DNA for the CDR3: TGTGCCAGCAGTTACAAACCGGGACTAGTGATCTACGAGCAGTACTTC. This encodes CASSYKPGLVIYEQYF.

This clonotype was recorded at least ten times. In nucleotides, the CDR3 is TGTGCCAGCAGCTTAGGGAGCTCACGAGAGACCCAGTACTTC. It translates to CASSLGSSRETQYF. This chain links TRBV13 with TRBJ2-5; the D is unclear. Trimming took 0 bases from V and 4 from J, leaving 9 bases between them. Germline V gene lookup returns CDR1 PRHDT and CDR2 FYEKMQ (reference sequence). The CDR3 spans 14 residues.

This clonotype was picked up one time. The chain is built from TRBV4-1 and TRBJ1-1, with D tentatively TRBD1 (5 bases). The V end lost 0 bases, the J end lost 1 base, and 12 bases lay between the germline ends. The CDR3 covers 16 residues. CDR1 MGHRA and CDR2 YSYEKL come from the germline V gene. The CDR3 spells CASSQEGTQENTEAFF. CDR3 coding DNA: TGCGCCAGCAGCCAAGAAGGGACCCAGGAGAACACTGAAGCTTTCTTT.

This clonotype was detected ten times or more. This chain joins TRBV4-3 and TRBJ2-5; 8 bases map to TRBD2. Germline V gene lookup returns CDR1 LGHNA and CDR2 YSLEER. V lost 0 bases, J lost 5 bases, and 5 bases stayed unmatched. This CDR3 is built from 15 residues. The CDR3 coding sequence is TGCGCCAGCAGCCAAGATATAACTAGCGGCGAGACCCAGTACTTC. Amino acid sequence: CASSQDITSGETQYF.

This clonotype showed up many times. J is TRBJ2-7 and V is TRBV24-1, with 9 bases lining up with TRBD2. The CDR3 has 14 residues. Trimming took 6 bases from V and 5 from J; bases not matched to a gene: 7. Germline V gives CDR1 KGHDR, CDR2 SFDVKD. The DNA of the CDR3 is TGTGCCACCAGTTGGCGGGAGGGCCACAACGAGCAGTACTTC. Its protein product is CATSWREGHNEQYF.